This record looks at one T cell receptor (beta chain) sequence and its context. The antigen it binds to is not known. Within one base of it there is no much larger clone, and no base qualities were kept. The intended sense of this specimen's treatment or condition label: in vitro stimulation with specific CMV peptide epitopes to enrich CMV-specific T cells. This sample stems from a study of T cell repertoires in cytomegalovirus infection (dated by TCRdb to about 2019). At the level of the whole study: Alongside well-studied HLA-B-restricted epitopes, the peptide stimulations were aimed at recently identified HLA-C-restricted CMV epitopes, whose presentation resists viral immunomodulation. Because public TCR beta signatures pointed to carriage of CMV infection together with the matching HLA type, the HLA type of each donor mattered for the analysis.

Instrument used: Illumina HiSeq 1500. The raw public reads went through TCRdb reprocessing: fastp at Q25, MiXCR clone calling, in-frame beta chains kept. Each record represents a unique CDR3 protein, reported with the most common genes and DNA among its rows. Present in this sample are 800,000 to 950,000 distinct CDR3 sequences, over 25% of which were seen just once. The ten largest clones capture around 11% of the sample. Deletion took 7 bases off V and 4 bases off J, with a span of 19 bases between the germline ends. The CDR3, cysteine through phenylalanine, is 15 amino acids long. Solely the CDR3 DNA is kept, with 45 bases framed from the first base. CDR1 MNHEY and CDR2 SVGAGI were looked up in the germline V gene. Here is what the overall study found, with its caveats: The ex vivo response was dominated by HLA-C-restricted CMV-specific TCR beta clonotypes, which also provided the single most frequent clonotype in two of eight donors. Carriers of CMV infection plus the relevant HLA type were discriminated by the cumulative frequency of public TCR beta family members in the study cohort and in an independent approximately 360-donor cohort.

The sequence derives from a human donor in good health (CMV status not recorded). Some clones in this sample may be carry-over from other donors' samples. In this chain, TRBV6-5 is recombined with TRBJ1-1, with the D gene call left open. This sample comprised cultured CD8+ T cells from PBMCs, obtained from culture after CMV antigen stimulation. The CDR3: CASTYRRGGSTEAFF. At the DNA level, the sequence is TGTGCCAGCACCTACCGGCGGGGAGGCTCCACTGAAGCTTTCTTT.